Detailed here is one T cell receptor beta chain. Its antigen is unknown. Trimming at V came to 6 bases and at J to 5 bases, leaving 7 bases not matched to a gene. CDR1 is SQVTM, CDR2 ANQGSEA, per germline. The CDR3 has 12 amino acids. The data belong to a study of beta chain features in type 1 diabetes. Sort purity for all populations was recorded as exceeding 98%. Points from the study as a whole: At VDJ recombination sites, type 1 diabetes patients had fewer insertions and more deleted nucleotides. Naive, central memory and Treg TCRB repertoires appeared more alike in patients than in healthy donors.

Expressed TCRB transcripts were sequenced because the entire RNA isolate underwent reverse transcription. Assay: immunoSEQ multiplex PCR; the TCRdb copy retains only in-frame clones and omits some. The sample carries hundreds of thousands of clones, approximately 15% recorded once. Sequencing used naive CD4+ T cells from blood. V gene TRBV29-1 combines with J gene TRBJ2-7; 7 bases map to TRBD1. The clonotype was recovered from a man aged 25-45 years in good health. CDR3 residues: CSVRQGLHEQYF. The DNA of the CDR3 is TGCAGCGTGCGACAGGGCCTGCACGAGCAGTACTTC.